These T cell receptor beta chains were read from a single sample in a study of early T cells in non-severe SARS-CoV-2 infection. MiXCR was run by TCRdb on the 5' RACE reads, yielding one entry per CDR3 protein. This table has tens of thousands of distinct CDR3 sequences, roughly 15% appearing once. The specimen was whole blood, collected at baseline. The receptors derive from an adult who was a healthcare worker with PCR-confirmed SARS-CoV-2 infection or an uninfected control (not recorded which). Each CDR3 is given with its conserved first and last residue. D genes are given only for firm matches. Size tells how often a clone was seen (once, few, many) or the class of an expanded clone, and some rows leave it out.

d_gene | abundance | j_gene | v_gene | CDR3aa | CDR3nt
TRBD1 | few | TRBJ1-2 | TRBV12-3/TRBV12-4 | CASSPDRGELPSGGYTF | TGTGCCAGCAGCCCGGACAGGGGTGAACTCCCCTCCGGTGGCTACACCTTC
TRBD1 | few | TRBJ1-2 | TRBV12-3/TRBV12-4 | CASTLRQGGGYTF | TGTGCCAGCACCTTACGACAGGGGGGAGGCTACACCTTC
- | - | TRBJ1-5 | TRBV3-1 | CASSQDDGDQPQHF | TGTGCCAGCAGCCAAGATGATGGGGATCAGCCCCAGCATTTT
TRBD2 | - | TRBJ2-1 | TRBV20-1 | CSARIGTRPNEQFF | TGCAGTGCTAGGATCGGGACTAGACCAAATGAGCAGTTCTTC
TRBD2 | - | TRBJ2-1 | TRBV4-3 | CASSQRTSVYNEQFF | TGCGCCAGCAGCCAAAGGACTAGCGTCTACAATGAGCAGTTCTTC
TRBD2 | few | TRBJ2-1 | TRBV7-6 | CASSLVAGTSGLSYNEQFF | TGTGCCAGCAGCTTAGTTGCGGGGACTAGCGGACTCTCCTACAATGAGCAGTTCTTC
- | - | TRBJ2-7 | TRBV7-9 | CASSFTQGPTEQYF | TGTGCCAGCAGCTTCACACAGGGTCCGACCGAGCAGTACTTC
- | few | TRBJ2-2 | TRBV20-1 | CSASRGNTGELFF | TGCAGTGCTAGTAGGGGAAACACCGGGGAGCTGTTTTTT
- | few | TRBJ2-1 | TRBV20-1 | CSARPNEQFF | TGCAGTGCTAGACCCAATGAGCAGTTCTTC
- | few | TRBJ1-2 | TRBV7-8 | CASSPRTGTYGYTF | TGTGCCAGCAGCCCCCGGACGGGGACCTATGGCTACACCTTC
- | many | TRBJ1-2 | TRBV11-2 | CASSSGRVNGYTF | TGTGCCAGCAGCTCAGGGAGGGTGAATGGCTACACCTTC
- | few | TRBJ1-4 | TRBV3-1 | CASSQERTNLFF | TGTGCCAGCAGCCAAGAGAGGACGAACCTGTTTTTT
- | - | TRBJ2-5 | TRBV21-1 | CASSSRGYQETQYF | TGTGCCAGCAGTTCCCGCGGGTACCAAGAGACCCAGTACTTC
TRBD2 | - | TRBJ2-1 | TRBV5-4 | CASSSGTSGRGNEQFF | TGTGCCAGCAGCAGTGGGACTAGCGGGAGGGGCAATGAGCAGTTCTTC
- | - | TRBJ2-2 | TRBV20-1 | CSARGLGGPGELFF | TGCAGTGCTAGAGGGCTGGGGGGTCCCGGGGAGCTGTTTTTT
- | few | TRBJ1-5 | TRBV12-3/TRBV12-4 | CASSPVGGNQPQHF | TGTGCCAGCAGTCCCGTGGGTGGCAATCAGCCCCAGCATTTT
- | - | TRBJ2-1 | TRBV28 | CASNTGELAGRNEQFF | TGTGCCAGCAACACAGGGGAGTTGGCGGGAAGGAATGAGCAGTTCTTC
TRBD2 | few | TRBJ2-5 | TRBV20-1 | CSVLAGVYETQYF | TGCAGTGTGCTAGCGGGAGTGTATGAGACCCAGTACTTC
TRBD1 | - | TRBJ2-7 | TRBV7-9 | CASRQGPYEQYF | TGTGCCAGCAGACAGGGGCCCTACGAGCAGTACTTC
- | - | TRBJ2-6 | TRBV12-3/TRBV12-4 | CASNGPGANVLTF | TGTGCCAGCAATGGGCCTGGGGCCAACGTCCTGACTTTC
TRBD1 | few | TRBJ1-2 | TRBV4-1 | CASSQPTIGQGKDGYTF | TGCGCCAGCAGCCAACCCACTATCGGACAGGGCAAGGATGGCTACACCTTC
TRBD2 | many | TRBJ2-1 | TRBV20-1 | CSAGGLAGVEQFF | TGCAGTGCGGGGGGACTAGCGGGAGTTGAGCAGTTCTTC
- | - | TRBJ2-3 | TRBV20-1 | CSARGVVGDTQYF | TGCAGTGCTAGAGGGGTAGTGGGAGATACGCAGTATTTT
TRBD2 | many | TRBJ2-2 | TRBV7-9 | CAASRTSGNANTGELFF | TGTGCCGCCTCCCGGACTAGCGGGAACGCGAACACCGGGGAGCTGTTTTTT
- | - | TRBJ1-1 | TRBV5-1 | CASSLDNRVTNTEAFF | TGCGCCAGCAGCTTGGACAACAGGGTTACGAACACTGAAGCTTTCTTT
TRBD2 | few | TRBJ2-1 | TRBV10-3 | CAARTSPNEQFF | TGTGCCGCCAGGACTAGCCCCAATGAGCAGTTCTTC
- | many | TRBJ2-3 | TRBV20-1 | CSARVVADTQYF | TGCAGTGCTAGGGTAGTGGCAGATACGCAGTATTTT
TRBD2 | once | TRBJ2-7 | TRBV20-1 | CSALRLAGAEQYF | TGCAGTGCACTCCGACTAGCGGGTGCCGAGCAGTACTTC
- | many | TRBJ2-4 | TRBV4-3 | CASSQEGSRKNIQYF | TGCGCCAGCAGCCAAGAGGGGAGTAGGAAAAACATTCAGTACTTC
- | few | TRBJ1-2 | TRBV5-4 | CASSLLGQDGYTF | TGTGCCAGCAGCTTGCTAGGGCAGGATGGCTACACCTTC
- | few | TRBJ2-1 | TRBV29-1 | CSGTPFERSSYNEQFF | TGCAGCGGCACCCCTTTCGAGCGGTCCTCCTACAATGAGCAGTTCTTC
- | few | TRBJ2-1 | TRBV27 | CASNSGSSYNEQFF | TGTGCCAGCAATTCCGGGAGCTCCTACAATGAGCAGTTCTTC
- | few | TRBJ2-5 | TRBV7-3 | CASSAGTGGTQYF | TGTGCCAGCAGCGCTGGGACTGGGGGGACCCAGTACTTC
- | few | TRBJ2-7 | TRBV7-6 | CASSLSTPSYEQYF | TGTGCCAGCAGTCTTTCGACGCCTTCCTACGAGCAGTACTTC
- | - | TRBJ2-5 | TRBV7-9 | CASSLDWGETQYF | TGTGCCAGCAGCTTAGATTGGGGGGAGACCCAGTACTTC
- | few | TRBJ2-1 | TRBV7-9 | CASSLIGGPDNEQFF | TGTGCCAGCAGCTTAATTGGCGGCCCGGACAATGAGCAGTTCTTC
TRBD2 | many | TRBJ2-1 | TRBV5-1 | CASSLSSGSDEQFF | TGCGCCAGCAGCTTGTCTAGCGGGAGCGATGAGCAGTTCTTC
TRBD1 | - | TRBJ2-4 | TRBV7-2 | CASSLDVGRGLDIQYF | TGTGCCAGCAGCCTAGACGTTGGTAGGGGGCTGGACATTCAGTACTTC
- | - | TRBJ2-3 | TRBV20-1 | CSARGAGKNTQYF | TGCAGTGCTAGAGGAGCAGGGAAGAATACGCAGTATTTT
- | - | TRBJ2-1 | TRBV4-3 | CASSQDFGGSSSYNEQFF | TGCGCCAGCAGCCAAGATTTTGGCGGGTCGAGCTCCTACAATGAGCAGTTCTTC
- | - | TRBJ1-1 | TRBV12-3/TRBV12-4 | CASSPSRTHTEAFF | TGTGCCAGCAGTCCTTCGCGGACACACACTGAAGCTTTCTTT
TRBD2 | - | TRBJ2-7 | TRBV20-1 | CSASRTSGRDPYEQYF | TGCAGTGCTAGCAGGACTAGCGGGAGGGACCCCTACGAGCAGTACTTC
TRBD2 | few | TRBJ2-4 | TRBV19 | CASSQLAGGGNIQYF | TGTGCCAGTAGCCAACTAGCGGGAGGAGGGAACATTCAGTACTTC
- | - | TRBJ2-3 | TRBV28 | CASGDSTDTQYF | TGTGCCAGCGGGGACAGCACAGATACGCAGTATTTT
TRBD1 | few | TRBJ2-4 | TRBV11-2 | CASNRDRGRVENIQYF | TGTGCCAGCAACAGGGACAGGGGGCGTGTCGAAAACATTCAGTACTTC
TRBD1 | - | TRBJ2-7 | TRBV28 | CASRDRVFSYEQYF | TGTGCCAGCAGAGACAGGGTTTTTTCCTACGAGCAGTACTTC
TRBD2 | many | TRBJ2-3 | TRBV18 | CASSPSASGRTDTQYF | TGTGCCAGCTCACCATCGGCTAGCGGGAGGACAGATACGCAGTATTTT
- | - | TRBJ1-2 | TRBV7-9 | CASSLRANGYTF | TGTGCCAGCAGCTTGAGAGCCAATGGCTACACCTTC
- | few | TRBJ2-2 | TRBV20-1 | CSAPRTSPNTGELFF | TGCAGTGCCCCTCGGACATCCCCGAACACCGGGGAGCTGTTTTTT
TRBD1 | - | TRBJ2-2 | TRBV6-6 | CASIQQGAYTGELFF | TGTGCCAGCATCCAACAGGGGGCCTACACCGGGGAGCTGTTTTTT
TRBD1 | - | TRBJ1-1 | TRBV5-1 | CASTRQGSTEAFF | TGCGCCAGCACTCGACAGGGCTCCACTGAAGCTTTCTTT
- | few | TRBJ2-3 | TRBV4-3 | CASSQAWGRGWPDTQYF | TGCGCCAGCAGCCAAGCTTGGGGGCGGGGCTGGCCAGATACGCAGTATTTT
- | few | TRBJ1-5 | TRBV6-6 | CASSYRGNRFGNQPQHF | TGTGCCAGCAGTTACCGAGGAAATCGATTTGGAAATCAGCCCCAGCATTTT